The 30 T cell receptor beta chains given below trace back to one sample, sequenced in a study of T cell clones after liver transplantation. Measured with immunoSEQ multiplex PCR; TCRdb has only the in-frame clones, and not every one. The sample has roughly 80,000 clones, roughly 85% seen once. Sequencing used CD4+ T cells from blood, obtained at the 22-month timepoint. Receptors originate from a human patient who received a liver transplant. Some T cells may be the graft donor's.

The chain uses TRBV19 and TRBJ2-7; 9 bases align to TRBD1. The CDR3 covers 16 residues. The germline V gene encodes CDR1 LNHDA and CDR2 SQIVND (reference sequence). Trimming took 2 bases from V and 6 from J; bases not matched to a gene: 11. CDR3 in amino acids: CASSIPPGQGFTEQYF. DNA for the CDR3: TGTGCCAGTAGTATACCCCCGGGACAGGGTTTTACCGAGCAGTACTTC.

The chain carries TRBV9 and TRBJ2-3, with a tentative D call TRBD2 (5 bases). The CDR3 has 14 amino acids. From germline, CDR1 is SGDLS and CDR2 YYNGEE. The V end was cut by 1 base, the J end by 2 bases, with 8 bases between. The CDR3 loop reads CASSVTRTTDTQYF. CDR3 sequence (DNA): TGTGCCAGCAGCGTAACTAGAACCACAGATACGCAGTATTTT.

The chain uses TRBV6-6 and TRBJ1-1; D is undetermined. Germline loops: CDR1 MNHNY, CDR2 SVGAGI (reference sequence). The CDR3 is 13 residues long. Trimming pared 9 bases from V and 4 bases from J, leaving 15 bases between. This CDR3 reads CASRPPGITEAFF. CDR3 in DNA: TGTGCCAGTCGCCCCCCGGGAATCACTGAAGCTTTCTTT.

V is TRBV5-4 and J is TRBJ2-3; TRBD1 matches at 8 bases. Germline values: CDR1 SGHNT, CDR2 YYREEE (reference sequence). The CDR3 spans 18 residues. The junction had 16 bases not matched to a gene; V was cut back by 4 bases and J by 3 bases. CDR3 protein: CASSPSGVNRGMTDTQYF. The CDR3 coding sequence is TGTGCCAGCAGCCCGTCCGGGGTGAACAGGGGGATGACAGATACGCAGTATTTT.

The chain recombines TRBV4-3 with TRBJ2-6; D is perhaps TRBD1 (6 bases). Germline V CDR1 and CDR2: LGHNA, YSLEER. V lost 0 bases and J 2 bases, leaving 14 bases between the germline ends. There are 18 residues in the CDR3. The CDR3 nucleotides read TGCGCCAGCAGCCAAGATCTGACGAGGGGGACTGGGGCCAACGTCCTGACTTTC. Translated: CASSQDLTRGTGANVLTF.

The V and J genes are TRBV5-6 and TRBJ2-5, with TRBD1 matching 7 bases. The CDR3 loop spans 13 amino acids. Trimming at V came to 4 bases and at J to 4 bases, leaving 4 bases not matched to a gene. Germline V gene data show CDR1 as SGHDT and CDR2 as YYEEEE. This CDR3 reads CASSPTGVETQYF. The CDR3 DNA sequence: TGTGCCAGCAGCCCTACAGGGGTAGAGACCCAGTACTTC.

A single count supports this clone. This chain links TRBV6-5 with TRBJ1-1; 7 bases match TRBD1. The germline V gene has CDR1 MNHEY and CDR2 SVGAGI. There are 13 residues in the CDR3. The trim removed 6 bases at V and 6 bases at J, leaving 7 bases unmatched. CDR3 nucleotides: TGTGCCAGCAGGCCCACAGGGGCAGCTGAAGCTTTCTTT. It specifies CASRPTGAAEAFF.

This sequence joins TRBV5-6 and TRBJ2-1; 10 nucleotides match TRBD2. Germline V lookup: CDR1 SGHDT, CDR2 YYEEEE. The CDR3 spans 16 residues. V lost 1 base and J lost 5; bases outside the gene matches: 6. CDR3 in DNA: TGTGCCAGCAGCTTGAACGGACTAGCGGCCGACAATGAGCAGTTCTTC. Its translation is CASSLNGLAADNEQFF.

Here the CDR3 reads CAISETGSSRGLAGLETQYF. The CDR3 nucleotides are TGTGCCATCAGTGAGACAGGCTCCTCACGGGGACTAGCGGGCTTGGAGACCCAGTACTTC. The chain recombines TRBV10-3 with TRBJ2-5; the match to TRBD2 covers 12 bases. This CDR3 spans 20 amino acids. Germline-derived CDR1 and CDR2 are ENHRY and SYGVKD. With 2 bases clipped from V and 5 bases from J, the junction kept 18 bases outside the gene matches.

The chain links TRBV7-9 to TRBJ2-3; 8 bases agree with TRBD1. There are 14 residues in the CDR3. The J segment lost 3 bases and the V segment lost 1 base, leaving 0 bases of the junction unmatched. Germline CDR1 and CDR2: SEHNR and FQNEAQ (reference sequence). The CDR3 region is CASSLGTGTDTQYF. In nucleotides, the CDR3 is TGTGCCAGCAGCTTAGGGACAGGGACAGATACGCAGTATTTT.

This rearrangement joins TRBV7-9 to TRBJ1-2, with D uncertain. The germline V and J ends were trimmed by 3 bases and 2 bases, with 4 bases remaining between them. Germline values: CDR1 SEHNR, CDR2 FQNEAQ (reference sequence). The CDR3 consists of 12 residues. The CDR3 DNA is TGTGCCAGCAGCTTTCCAAACTATGGCTACACCTTC. It yields the protein CASSFPNYGYTF.

The rearrangement links TRBV9 to TRBJ2-3; 7 nucleotides line up with TRBD1. Germline V gene data show CDR1 as SGDLS and CDR2 as YYNGEE. This CDR3 spans 15 amino acids. The trim removed 0 bases at V and 5 bases at J, leaving 6 bases unmatched. The CDR3 loop is CASSVDGTVEDTQYF. The CDR3 DNA is TGTGCCAGCAGCGTAGATGGGACAGTGGAAGATACGCAGTATTTT.

The chain is built from TRBV15 and TRBJ1-1, with 7 bases identical to TRBD1. The CDR3 contains 15 residues. CDR1 and CDR2 from the germline V gene are LNHNV and YYDKDF (reference sequence). V shed 5 bases, J shed 0 bases, and the junction held 6 bases outside the gene matches. The CDR3 protein is CATSPRQGLNTEAFF. In DNA, the CDR3 is TGTGCCACCAGCCCCCGACAGGGACTGAACACTGAAGCTTTCTTT.

This chain uses TRBV25-1 with TRBJ1-2; D gene uncertain. Trimming left V 0 bases short and J 6 bases short, with 8 bases between. The CDR3 runs to 13 residues. Germline CDR1 and CDR2: MGHDK and SYGVNS. The CDR3 loop is CASSEYLQDGYTF. DNA of the CDR3: TGTGCCAGCAGTGAATATCTCCAGGATGGCTACACCTTC.

This clone has only a few counts. The chain joins TRBV7-8 to TRBJ2-7; unclear D gene. The CDR3 is 12 residues long. Trimming pared 2 bases from V and 3 bases from J, leaving 5 bases between. Germline V gene sequence: CDR1 SGHVS, CDR2 FQNEAQ. CDR3 in amino acids: CASSLSGYEQYF. The CDR3 nucleotides read TGTGCCAGCAGCTTATCTGGCTACGAGCAGTACTTC.

This clone was detected a few times. This chain links TRBV5-5 with TRBJ2-3; tentatively, D is TRBD1 (6 bases). Per the germline V gene, CDR1 is SGHKS and CDR2 is YYEKEE (reference sequence). The CDR3 is made up of 15 amino acids. Trimming left V 0 bases short and J 2 bases short, with 10 bases between. The CDR3 spells CASSLATGYTDTQYF. In nucleotides, the CDR3 is TGTGCCAGCAGCTTGGCTACAGGGTACACAGATACGCAGTATTTT.

This clone is a singleton in its sample. V gene TRBV7-3 combines with J gene TRBJ2-5; D is unresolved. The CDR3 extends over 14 amino acids. Looked up from germline, CDR1 is SGHTA and CDR2 is FQGTGA. Trimming left V 1 base short and J 5 bases short, with 11 bases between. The CDR3 region has the DNA TGTGCCAGCAGCTTAATGGTTTGGGCGGAGACCCAGTACTTC. As protein: CASSLMVWAETQYF.

The CDR3 nucleotides read TGTGCCACCAGCAGGGAGAATTCACCCCTCCACTTT. As protein: CATSRENSPLHF. This chain joins TRBV15 and TRBJ1-6; D call uncertain. The germline V gene encodes CDR1 LNHNV and CDR2 YYDKDF (reference sequence). The V end lost 3 bases, the J end lost 7 bases, and 4 bases lay between the germline ends. The CDR3 length is 12 residues.

The V and J genes are TRBV5-1 and TRBJ1-3, with 7 bases aligning to TRBD1. After removal of 7 bases from V and 3 bases from J, the junction contained 7 bases not matched to a gene. Per germline, CDR1 SGHRS and CDR2 YFSETQ. CDR3 length: 14 residues. The CDR3 protein is CASRDSYLGNTIYF. Written as DNA, the CDR3 is TGCGCCAGCCGGGACAGTTACCTTGGAAACACCATATATTTT.

The chain uses TRBV21-1 and TRBJ2-5; the DNA was not compared with TRBD2, the D call given in the table. TRBV21-1 is a pseudogene segment. This CDR3 spans 15 amino acids. In nucleotides, the CDR3 is TGTGCCGGATTTACGGAACTAGCGGGAAGGAAGACCCAGTACTTC. Its translation: CAGFTELAGRKTQYF.

The V gene is TRBV21-1, the J gene TRBJ2-3; TRBD1, the table's D call, was not compared with the DNA. TRBV21-1 is deemed a pseudogene. The CDR3 is 11 residues long. The CDR3 protein is CASAGTDTQYF. CDR3 DNA: TGTGCCAGCGCAGGGACAGATACGCAGTATTTT.

The V call is TRBV6-4, the J call TRBJ2-7; a weak D match, TRBD2 (5 bases). The CDR3 consists of 15 residues. Trimming pared 6 bases from V and 2 bases from J, leaving 17 bases between. The V gene's germline CDR1 is MRHNA and CDR2 SNTAGT. CDR3 loop: CASSLEVGETYEQYF. In DNA, the CDR3 is TGTGCCAGCAGCCTCGAAGTGGGAGAGACCTACGAGCAGTACTTC.

This clone has only a few counts. V usage is TRBV7-3 and J usage is TRBJ2-3, with 12 nucleotides matching TRBD2. The CDR3 sequence is 14 residues long. V dropped 4 bases and J dropped 6; count of bases not matched to a gene: 2. Germline-derived CDR1 and CDR2 are SGHTA and FQGTGA. CDR3 in amino acids: CASSSGLAGDTQYF. The CDR3, as DNA: TGTGCCAGCAGCTCAGGACTAGCGGGGGATACGCAGTATTTT.

The rearrangement uses TRBV11-2 and TRBJ1-3, with TRBD1 matching over 7 bases. CDR1 and CDR2 (germline): SGHAT, FQNNGV. V lost 4 bases and J lost 4; bases outside the gene matches: 7. The CDR3 loop spans 15 amino acids. For the CDR3, the DNA is TGTGCCAGCAGCTCCACAGGGGTAGCAGGAAACACCATATATTTT. Encoded protein: CASSSTGVAGNTIYF.

The chain is built from TRBV27 and TRBJ2-6; maybe TRBD1 (5 bases). This CDR3 is built from 16 residues. Germline assignment: CDR1 MNHEY and CDR2 SMNVEV (reference sequence). V was pared by 3 bases and J by 1 base, with 10 bases between. The CDR3 is CASSFTGWSGANVLTF. The CDR3 DNA follows: TGTGCCAGCAGTTTTACAGGCTGGTCTGGGGCCAACGTCCTGACTTTC.

This clone was seen more than once but under ten times. The gene calls are TRBV2 and TRBJ2-2, with TRBD2 matching over 12 bases. V lost 4 bases, J lost 7 bases, and 4 bases stayed unmatched. The germline gives CDR1 SNHLY, CDR2 FYNNEI. The CDR3 loop spans 15 amino acids. CDR3 nucleotide sequence: TGTGCCAGCAGTGGACTAGCGGGAGTGAGCGGGGAGCTGTTTTTT. This codes for CASSGLAGVSGELFF.

The rearrangement links TRBV18 to TRBJ2-6; D ambiguous. Between the trimmed V and J ends, which lost 3 bases and 1 base, there was a span of 1 base. Per the germline V gene, CDR1 is KGHSH and CDR2 is LQKENI. The CDR3 consists of 13 residues. In DNA, the CDR3 is TGTGCCAGCTCACCGTCTGGGGCCAACGTCCTGACTTTC. Residues: CASSPSGANVLTF.

The rearrangement joins TRBV4-2 to TRBJ1-1; 9 positions agree with TRBD1. Germline values: CDR1 LGHNA, CDR2 YNFKEQ. V lost 1 base to trimming and J lost 1 base; unmatched junction nucleotides: 10. The CDR3 consists of 18 residues. In DNA form, the CDR3 reads TGTGCCAGCAGCCAAGGGCGGGGACAGGGCAAGTCGAACACTGAAGCTTTCTTT. Translating it yields CASSQGRGQGKSNTEAFF.

The chain employs TRBV7-3 and TRBJ2-5, with D unclear. From germline, CDR1 is SGHTA and CDR2 FQGTGA. This CDR3 contains 15 residues. V was pared by 2 bases and J by 1 base, with 11 bases between. CDR3 DNA: TGTGCCAGCAGCTTATTCGCAGGCTCCCAAGAGACCCAGTACTTC. Its translation is CASSLFAGSQETQYF.

The J gene is TRBJ1-5, the V gene TRBV2; TRBD1 matches 7 bases. CDR1 is SNHLY and CDR2 is FYNNEI in the germline V gene. The V segment lost 0 bases and the J segment 10 bases; nucleotides outside the gene matches: 3. CDR3 size: 13 residues. The CDR3 sequence is CASSEAPGGPQHF. CDR3 bases: TGTGCCAGCAGTGAAGCGCCAGGGGGTCCCCAGCATTTT.